The T cell receptor (beta chain) described here comes from a study of shared clonotypes between healthy human individuals. Germline lookup yields CDR1 SGHNT and CDR2 YYREEE (reference sequence). This CDR3 region has 12 residues. With 0 bases removed from V and 2 bases from J, the gap between germline ends came to 2 bases. With regard to this clone: This sample also contains other DNA sequences that code for the same CDR3.

As originally analysed: For the immunoSEQ data, sequences were junction-only without quality scores, so filtering differed. The table came from immunoSEQ multiplex PCR; TCRdb's copy has only in-frame clones and leaves some out. From that table come the V and J calls and clone size; the DNA was used to work out D and trimming. The data hold some 2,000,000 clones, with roughly 94% observed a single time. The sequence came from a man between 18 and 29 years old in good health. Sequenced material: naive CD4+ T cells sorted from blood. Subset defined: CD45RA+ positively selected. The chain uses TRBV5-4 and TRBJ1-1; D gene uncertain. CDR3 amino acids: CASSLVNTEAFF. The CDR3 coding sequence is TGTGCCAGCAGCTTGGTTAACACTGAAGCTTTCTTT. Full variable domain (missing parts from reference TRBV5-4 and TRBJ1-1): ETGVTQSPTHLIKTRGQQVTLRCSSQSGHNTVSWYQQALGQGPQFIFQYYREEENGRGNFPPRFSGLQFPNYSSELNVNALELDDSALYLCASSLVNTEAFFGQGTRLTVV.